This TCR beta chain was sequenced in a study of blood T cell repertoires in COVID-19 (TCRdb year 2020). Background for the entire study: Samples from collaborators originated in the United States, Italy and Spain and spanned both the acute and convalescent phases of COVID-19. The prospective study material was composed of cDNA or gDNA derived from T cells, B-cell-depleted T cells, or PBMCs. Deeply sampled blood TCRbeta repertoires from subjects exposed to, actively infected with, or recovered from COVID-19 were included in the dataset. The repertoires were released in a freely available public database meant as a resource for research on the immune response to SARS-CoV-2. Samples came from the ongoing ImmuneRACE study (first 160 participants) plus 1,254 subjects from 6 global collaborators. The sample metadata nearly always contained a de-identified subject ID, COVID-19 status, age in years and sex. Where available, HLA class I and class II types were obtained from metadata supplied by the sample provider rather than from assay-based typing. Study-wide findings and limitations: Clinical and demographic metadata were provided uncurated, with the amount varying by source and participant.

TCRbeta CDR3 regions were amplified from genomic DNA by means of the immunoSEQ Assay, a bias-controlled multiplex PCR. For the original study's pipeline: The number of nucleated cells in each sample was estimated from the amplification of reference gene primers within the assay. To quantify the absolute abundance of each unique TCRbeta CDR3 rearrangement, sequence reads were collapsed and filtered. Productive Simpson clonality was computed per sample as the square root of Simpson's diversity index over productive rearrangements. TCRdb took this table from immuneACCESS and kept in-frame rearrangements with V and J called. Such tables lack part of the clones; where checked against another copy, unresolved V genes explain under half of the gap, and the rest is unexplained. Clone size and the V and J calls come from that table; the DNA yielded D and trimming. The sample profile shows 90,000 to 120,000 clones; about three quarters of them were found once. The ten top clones hold more than 4% of the sample.

In the case of this clone: Its specific antigen is unknown. Qualities for individual bases were not recorded, and no much larger clone is one base off.

Whole blood was collected in K2EDTA tubes by collaborating institutions according to the institutions' own protocols. For TCRbeta analysis, collaborators shipped samples as frozen whole blood, isolated PBMCs, or DNA extracted from either of those sample types. The origin of this receptor is a man between 65 and 80 years old with acute or convalescent COVID-19. Source material: peripheral blood.

The DNA reads as follows: TGTGCCAGTACAGGACAGGGGAGCACAGATACGCAGTATTTT. Its translation reads: CASTGQGSTDTQYF. The V and J genes are TRBV19 and TRBJ2-3, with 9 central nucleotides matching TRBD1. The CDR3, from cysteine to phenylalanine, totals 14 residues. Only CDR3 DNA is held: 42 bases, read in frame from base 1. The germline V gene (reference sequence) provides CDR1 LNHDA and CDR2 SQIVND. For this chain, trimming is 7 bases at the V end and 0 bases at the J end, and the number of junction bases without a gene match is 2. The variable domain in full, with residues beyond the CDR3 obtained from the reference TRBV19 and TRBJ2-3 genes, is DGGITQSPKYLFRKEGQNVTLSCEQNLNHDAMYWYRQDPGQGLRLIYYSQIVNDFQKGDIAEGYSVSREKKESFPLTVTSAQKNPTAFYLCASTGQGSTDTQYFGPGTRLTVL.